The rows below give T cell receptor beta chains drawn from one sample of a study of blood T cell repertoires in COVID-19. Here immunoSEQ multiplex PCR was the method, and the copy in TCRdb shows in-frame clones only, minus some. This repertoire shows over 50,000 clones, over 60% found once; its top ten account for over 6%. The sample was peripheral blood. These TCRs come from a woman between 50 and 59 years old with active or convalescent COVID-19. The CDR3 runs from the conserved cysteine through the conserved F or W. Some rows mark clone size as missing; the rest say once, few, many or name a class of expanded clone.

V,size,J,CDR3
TRBV7-2,once,TRBJ2-2,CASSFPKGLAGELFF
TRBV7-9,NA,TRBJ1-1,CASSWAGGMNTEAFF
TRBV7-2,NA,TRBJ2-1,CASSLGTSPYNEQFF
TRBV10-3,NA,TRBJ2-3,CAINGEPGDTQYF
TRBV30,NA,TRBJ1-2,CAWSVRALGGNNPTF
TRBV6-2/TRBV6-3,NA,TRBJ2-2,CASSPRQLSNTGELFF
TRBV7-2,many,TRBJ2-3,CASSLDRGKTDTQYF
TRBV6-2/TRBV6-3,NA,TRBJ2-6,CASSPRLAGGPFGANVLTF
TRBV13,NA,TRBJ1-1,CASSAVRWNTEAFF
TRBV7-8,NA,TRBJ2-7,CASSSPGHPKAYEQYF
TRBV11-2,once,TRBJ2-1,CASSSTSGRGNEQFF
TRBV18,NA,TRBJ2-7,CASSPTSGIDEQYF
TRBV6-6,NA,TRBJ1-6,CASSYSGGNSPLHF
TRBV18,NA,TRBJ1-1,CASSPSPTREAFF
TRBV10-3,NA,TRBJ1-1,CAIAGQGSGNTEAFF
TRBV4-2,NA,TRBJ1-5,CASSQEVGGGAYQPQHF
TRBV6-5,few,TRBJ2-7,CASRGTGVLNEQYF
TRBV2,NA,TRBJ1-4,CASSEVPATNEKLFF
TRBV4-1,NA,TRBJ1-1,CASSQDKGGLNTEAFF